This entry lists 5 T cell receptor beta chains sequenced from one sample in a study of long-term antiretroviral therapy in people with HIV. They ran version v3.0 of the immunoSEQ assay at survey level. Sequencing was performed with immunoSEQ multiplex PCR; in TCRdb, only in-frame clones are kept and a portion is missing. This table has 25,000 to 35,000 clones, around 87% appearing once. Specimen: unsorted PBMCs, collected 0.5 years after starting antiretroviral therapy. These TCRs come from a woman aged 18-29 years with HIV.

This clone was recorded once. The rearrangement links TRBV19 to TRBJ2-7; 7 bases match TRBD2. The CDR3 has 15 amino acids. The V gene end was trimmed by 5 bases and the J gene end by 2 bases; junction bases not matched to a gene: 9. From germline, CDR1 is LNHDA and CDR2 SQIVND (reference sequence). CDR3 region: CASSPTTGRTYEQYF. CDR3 DNA: TGTGCCAGTAGTCCGACCACCGGGAGGACCTACGAGCAGTACTTC.

This clone was seen only once. The rearrangement joins TRBV7-9 to TRBJ2-1; possibly TRBD2 for D (6 bases). The V end was cut by 3 bases, the J end by 4 bases, with 22 bases between. Germline-derived CDR1 and CDR2 are SEHNR and FQNEAQ (reference sequence). This CDR3 is built from 18 residues. CDR3 bases: TGTGCCAGCAGCTTCCCTGGCCCCACAGCGGGCCCTTACAATGAGCAGTTCTTC. It encodes CASSFPGPTAGPYNEQFF.

The genes are TRBV9 and TRBJ2-2; TRBD1 matches at 7 bases. After removal of 0 bases from V and 5 bases from J, the junction contained 4 bases not matched to a gene. CDR1 and CDR2 (germline): SGDLS, YYNGEE. The length of the CDR3 is 15 residues. Written as DNA, the CDR3 is TGTGCCAGCAGCGTAGTTAACAGGGGAACCGGGGAGCTGTTTTTT. It codes for CASSVVNRGTGELFF.

This clone was counted once. The chain has TRBV7-2 and TRBJ2-2; 9 nucleotides agree with TRBD2. CDR3 length: 17 residues. The V gene's germline CDR1 is SGHTA and CDR2 FQGNSA. The V gene end was trimmed by 2 bases and the J gene end by 6 bases; junction bases not matched to a gene: 10. CDR3: CASSLWTSAATAGELFF. DNA of the CDR3: TGTGCCAGCAGCTTATGGACTAGCGCCGCGACGGCCGGGGAGCTGTTTTTT.

The chain combines TRBV9 with TRBJ1-4, with 9 bases matching TRBD1. CDR3 length: 15 residues. Germline V gives CDR1 SGDLS, CDR2 YYNGEE. V shed 3 bases, J shed 12 bases, and the junction held 12 bases outside the gene matches. This CDR3 is CASSANSGTGRELFF. CDR3 nucleotides: TGTGCCAGCAGCGCCAACTCCGGGACAGGGAGGGAACTGTTTTTT.